This T cell receptor (beta chain) was recorded in a study of T cell repertoires in cytomegalovirus infection. Study findings and constraints: Cumulative public TCR beta family frequency identified CMV carriers with the relevant HLA.

Trimming pared 7 bases from V and 6 bases from J, leaving 7 bases between. The length of the CDR3 is 11 residues. CDR1 and CDR2 from the germline V gene are SEHNR and FQNEAQ (reference sequence). This clonotype came up a few times. Its antigen is not identified. One entry per CDR3 protein results from TCRdb running MiXCR on the reads. The top ten hold around 13% of the sample, which has around 710,000 distinct CDR3 sequences, 25% to 30% seen once. The chain couples TRBV7-9 to TRBJ2-1; D unresolved. Sequencing was performed on cultured CD8+ T cells from PBMCs, taken from culture after CMV antigen stimulation. This receptor was obtained from a human donor in good health (CMV status not recorded). Some clones in this sample may be carry-over from other donors' samples. The CDR3 DNA reads TGTGCCAGCAAAGTGTCCAATGAGCAGTTCTTC. Its translation is CASKVSNEQFF.